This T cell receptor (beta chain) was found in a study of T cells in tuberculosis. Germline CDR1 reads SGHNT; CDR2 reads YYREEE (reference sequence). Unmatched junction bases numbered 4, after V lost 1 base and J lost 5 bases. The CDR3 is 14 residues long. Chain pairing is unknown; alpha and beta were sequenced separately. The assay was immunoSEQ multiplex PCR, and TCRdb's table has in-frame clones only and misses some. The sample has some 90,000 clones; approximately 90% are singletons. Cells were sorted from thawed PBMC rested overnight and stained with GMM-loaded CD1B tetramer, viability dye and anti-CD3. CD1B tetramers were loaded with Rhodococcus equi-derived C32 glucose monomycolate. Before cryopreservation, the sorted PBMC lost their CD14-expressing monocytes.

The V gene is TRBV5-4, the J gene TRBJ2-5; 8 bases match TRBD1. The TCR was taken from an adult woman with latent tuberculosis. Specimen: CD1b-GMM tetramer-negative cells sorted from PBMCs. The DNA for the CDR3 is TGTGCCAGCAGCTTGTCGGGACAGGAGGAGACCCAGTACTTC. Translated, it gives CASSLSGQEETQYF.